The next 6 T cell receptor beta chains were all read from a single sample in a study of post-analysis software for immune sequencing data. General observations from the study: Patients carried roughly 5 TRBV segments more frequently than controls did, and TRBV5-6, TRBV5-1 and TRBV20-1 were among them.

Built from TCR beta cDNA, the libraries had unique molecular identifiers in them. A single record per CDR3 protein comes from TCRdb applying MiXCR to the PCR reads. The sample has 400,000 to 500,000 distinct CDR3 sequences, about 40% seen once; the top ten hold approximately 7.6%. No antigen has been assigned to these receptors. The sequenced sample consisted of blood. These receptors originate from a girl aged 2 to 9 with multiple sclerosis.

V usage is TRBV3-1 and J usage is TRBJ2-1; TRBD1 matches 11 bases. The end of the DNA fits TRBJ2-7 better, so the J call may be wrong. CDR3 length: 15 amino acids. In germline, CDR1 is LGHDT, CDR2 YNNKEL (reference sequence). CDR3: CASSPRTGGNYEQYF. CDR3 DNA sequence: TGTGCCAGCAGCCCCCGGACAGGGGGCAACTACGAGCAGTACTTC.

The genes are TRBV3-1 and TRBJ2-5; D unclear. CDR1 and CDR2 (germline): LGHDT, YNNKEL (reference sequence). The CDR3 has 15 residues. V lost 1 base and J lost 7, with 16 bases in between. The CDR3 nucleotides are TGTGCCAGCAGCCAAGCTTCGCGGAACCCCCGGACCCAGTACTTC. The encoded protein is CASSQASRNPRTQYF.

The chain links TRBV12-3 or TRBV12-4 to TRBJ1-5; D gene ambiguous. The CDR3 has 16 amino acids. V was clipped by 0 bases and J by 2 bases, with 11 bases between them. The CDR3 sequence is CASSLARGPGNQPQHF. In nucleotides, the CDR3 is TGTGCCAGCAGTTTAGCGCGAGGGCCCGGCAATCAGCCCCAGCATTTT.

This clonotype was recorded a few times. The CDR3 loop reads CATSTGFYNEQFF. DNA of the CDR3: TGTGCCACCAGCACAGGTTTCTACAATGAGCAGTTCTTC. This chain connects TRBV15 to TRBJ2-1; D is undetermined. Trimming took off 4 bases at V and 3 bases at J, with 7 bases between the two ends. Per the germline V gene, CDR1 is LNHNV and CDR2 is YYDKDF (reference sequence). The CDR3 contains 13 residues.

This CDR3 reads CASSPPGQGSAAYEQYF. CDR3 DNA: TGTGCCAGCAGCCCTCCGGGACAGGGATCGGCAGCCTACGAGCAGTACTTC. The chain recombines TRBV7-2 with TRBJ2-7; 9 bases map to TRBD1. This CDR3 has 17 amino acids. Germline V gene data show CDR1 as SGHTA and CDR2 as FQGNSA. With 5 bases clipped from V and 2 bases from J, the junction kept 13 bases outside the gene matches.

The V call is TRBV5-5, the J call TRBJ2-1; the D gene could be TRBD1 or TRBD2 (6 bases each). This CDR3 is built from 16 residues. CDR1 and CDR2 (germline): SGHKS, YYEKEE (reference sequence). Trimming pared 4 bases from V and 0 bases from J, leaving 14 bases between. This CDR3 is CASSVGGLGSYNEQFF. CDR3 sequence (DNA): TGTGCCAGCAGCGTAGGGGGGTTGGGCTCCTACAATGAGCAGTTCTTC.